A selection of T cell receptor beta chains follows, all from one sample in a study of regulatory T cells in long-lasting Graves disease. TCRdb fed the multiplex PCR reads into MiXCR, producing one record per CDR3 protein. The sample has about 470,000 distinct CDR3 sequences, around 21% seen once. The sample here was peripheral blood mononuclear cells (PBMCs), taken when the disease was refractory, from a patient treated with antithyroid drugs. The source of these receptors is a female donor with Graves disease. Each CDR3 is given with its conserved first and last residue.

v_call: TRBV6-1
cdr3_aa: CASSPGTGISYEQYF

v_call: TRBV28
cdr3_aa: CASRVSGRNTEAFF

v_call: TRBV2
cdr3_aa: CASSSLAAPQWFF

v_call: TRBV12-3/TRBV12-4
cdr3_aa: CASSNIYGYTF

v_call: TRBV6-1
cdr3_aa: CASRGLRHEKLFF

v_call: TRBV12-5
cdr3_aa: CASGLGPGGPGELFF

v_call: TRBV6-1
cdr3_aa: CASGDRYEQYF

v_call: TRBV6-1
cdr3_aa: CASRQRVQETQYF

v_call: TRBV6-5
cdr3_aa: CASSFPGRSITDTQYF

v_call: TRBV6-1
cdr3_aa: CASSYYRLDTDTHYF

v_call: TRBV4-1
cdr3_aa: CASSQVKGAAYEQYF

v_call: TRBV5-1
cdr3_aa: CASSPTGGYERYF